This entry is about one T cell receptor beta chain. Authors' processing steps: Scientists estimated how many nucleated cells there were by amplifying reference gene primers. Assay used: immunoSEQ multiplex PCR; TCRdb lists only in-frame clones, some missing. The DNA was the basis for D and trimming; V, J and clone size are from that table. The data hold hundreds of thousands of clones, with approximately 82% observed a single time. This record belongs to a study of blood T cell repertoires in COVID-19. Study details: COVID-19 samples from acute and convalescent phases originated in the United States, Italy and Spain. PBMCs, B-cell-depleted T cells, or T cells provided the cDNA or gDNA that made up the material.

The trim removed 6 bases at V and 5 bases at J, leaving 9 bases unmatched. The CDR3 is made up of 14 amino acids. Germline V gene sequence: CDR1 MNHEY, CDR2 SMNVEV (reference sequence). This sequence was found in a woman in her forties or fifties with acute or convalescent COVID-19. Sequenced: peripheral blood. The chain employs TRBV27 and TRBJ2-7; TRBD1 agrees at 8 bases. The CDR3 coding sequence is TGTGCCAGCAGCAAGCGGACAGGGAAGCACGAGCAGTACTTC. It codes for CASSKRTGKHEQYF.